Included here is one T cell receptor (beta chain) sequence, with context. This entry belongs to a study of control samples from healthy donors and cancer patients. Generated by immunoSEQ multiplex PCR, the TCRdb table keeps only in-frame clones and is missing some. The table shows roughly 130,000 clones, with about 93% occurring only once. This CDR3 is 16 amino acids long. J lost 2 bases, V lost 4 bases, and 7 bases had no gene match. CDR1 is MNHEY, CDR2 SVGEGT, per germline. The sequence came from a man in his fifties or sixties with head and neck cancer. The sequencing sample was made of PBMCs. The chain combines TRBV6-2 or TRBV6-3 with TRBJ2-3; 9 nucleotides match TRBD2. In DNA, the CDR3 is TGTGCCAGCAGTTCCCTGGGGACTAGCCACACAGATACGCAGTATTTT. It specifies CASSSLGTSHTDTQYF.